This TCR beta chain was documented in a study of blood T cell repertoires in COVID-19. Repertoires were generated with immunoSEQ multiplex PCR, while TCRdb's copy carries only in-frame clones and drops some. The table lists 400,000 or so clones, 88% of them singletons. The sequence was obtained from a middle-aged woman with acute COVID-19. The sequencing sample was made of PBMCs or T cells enriched from blood (not recorded which).

In nucleotides, the CDR3 is TGTGCCAGCAGCTCTCAGGGATATCAGCCCCAGCATTTT. Residues: CASSSQGYQPQHF. The chain employs TRBV5-6 and TRBJ1-5; the D gene is possibly TRBD1 (5 bases). The CDR3 has 13 amino acids. Between the trimmed V and J ends, which lost 3 bases and 5 bases, there was a span of 9 bases. Germline V gene sequence: CDR1 SGHDT, CDR2 YYEEEE.